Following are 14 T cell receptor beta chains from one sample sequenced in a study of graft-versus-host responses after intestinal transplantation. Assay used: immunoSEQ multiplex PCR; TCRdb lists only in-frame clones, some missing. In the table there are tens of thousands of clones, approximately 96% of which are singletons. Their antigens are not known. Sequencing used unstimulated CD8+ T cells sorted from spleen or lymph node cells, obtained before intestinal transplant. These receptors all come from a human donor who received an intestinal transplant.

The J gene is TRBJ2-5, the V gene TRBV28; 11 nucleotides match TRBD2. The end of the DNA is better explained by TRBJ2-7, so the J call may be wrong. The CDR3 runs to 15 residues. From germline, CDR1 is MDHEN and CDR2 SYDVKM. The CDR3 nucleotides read TGTGCCAGCAGTTGGTTTAGCGGGAGGGGGTACGAGCAGTACTTC. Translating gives CASSWFSGRGYEQYF.

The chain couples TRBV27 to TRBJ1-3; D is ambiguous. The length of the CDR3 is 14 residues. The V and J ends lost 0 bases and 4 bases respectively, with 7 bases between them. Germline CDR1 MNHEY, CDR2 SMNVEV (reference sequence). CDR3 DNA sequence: TGTGCCAGCAGTTTATCACCCAGGGGAAACACCATATATTTT. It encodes CASSLSPRGNTIYF.

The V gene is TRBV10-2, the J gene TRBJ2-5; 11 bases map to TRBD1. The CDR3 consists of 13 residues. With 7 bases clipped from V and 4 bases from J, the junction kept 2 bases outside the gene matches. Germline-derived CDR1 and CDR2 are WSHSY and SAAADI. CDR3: CASIGTGGETQYF. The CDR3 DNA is TGCGCCAGCATTGGGACAGGGGGAGAGACCCAGTACTTC.

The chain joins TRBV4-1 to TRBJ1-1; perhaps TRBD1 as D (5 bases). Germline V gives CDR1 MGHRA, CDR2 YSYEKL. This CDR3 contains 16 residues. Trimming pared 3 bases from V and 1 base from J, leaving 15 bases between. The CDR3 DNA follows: TGCGCCAGCAGCCAGTTTAAGGGGCGAGAGAACACTGAAGCTTTCTTT. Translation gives CASSQFKGRENTEAFF.

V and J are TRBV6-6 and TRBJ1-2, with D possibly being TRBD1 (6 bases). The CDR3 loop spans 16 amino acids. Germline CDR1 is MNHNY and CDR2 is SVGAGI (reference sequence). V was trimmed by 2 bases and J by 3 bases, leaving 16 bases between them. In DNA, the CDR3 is TGTGCCAGCAGTTACGTGGGAATGGACAGTGACTATGGCTACACCTTC. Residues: CASSYVGMDSDYGYTF.

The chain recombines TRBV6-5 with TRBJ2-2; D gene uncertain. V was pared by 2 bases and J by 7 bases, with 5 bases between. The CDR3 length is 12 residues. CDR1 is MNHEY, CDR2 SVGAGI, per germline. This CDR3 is CASSYGIGELFF. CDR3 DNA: TGTGCCAGCAGTTACGGGATCGGGGAGCTGTTTTTT.

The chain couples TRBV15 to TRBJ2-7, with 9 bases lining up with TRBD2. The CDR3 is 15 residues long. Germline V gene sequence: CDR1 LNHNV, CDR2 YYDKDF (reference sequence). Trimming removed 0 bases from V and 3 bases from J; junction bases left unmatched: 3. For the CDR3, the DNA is TGTGCCACCAGCAGAGAGGTTAGCGGGAGCTACGAGCAGTACTTC. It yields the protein CATSREVSGSYEQYF.

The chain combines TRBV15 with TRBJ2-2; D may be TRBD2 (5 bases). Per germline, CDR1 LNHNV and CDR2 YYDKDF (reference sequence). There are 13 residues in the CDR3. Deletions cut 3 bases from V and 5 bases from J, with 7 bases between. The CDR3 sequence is CATSSGETGELFF. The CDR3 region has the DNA TGTGCCACCAGCAGCGGGGAAACCGGGGAGCTGTTTTTT.

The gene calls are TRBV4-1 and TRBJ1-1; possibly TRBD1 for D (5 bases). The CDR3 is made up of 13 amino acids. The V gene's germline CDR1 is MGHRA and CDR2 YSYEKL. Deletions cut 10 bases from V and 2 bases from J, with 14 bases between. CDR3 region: CATWGGTNTEAFF. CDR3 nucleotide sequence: TGCGCCACCTGGGGGGGAACTAACACTGAAGCTTTCTTT.

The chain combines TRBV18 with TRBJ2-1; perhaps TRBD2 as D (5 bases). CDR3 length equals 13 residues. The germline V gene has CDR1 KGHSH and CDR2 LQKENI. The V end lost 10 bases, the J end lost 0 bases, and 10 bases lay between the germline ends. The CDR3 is CANSDGSYNEQFF. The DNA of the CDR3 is TGTGCCAATAGCGATGGCTCCTACAATGAGCAGTTCTTC. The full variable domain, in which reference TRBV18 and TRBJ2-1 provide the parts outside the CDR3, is NAGVMQNPRHLVRRRGQEARLRCSPMKGHSHVYWYRQLPEEGLKFMVYLQKENIIDESGMPKERFSAEFPKEGPSILRIQQVVRGDSAAYFCANSDGSYNEQFFGPGTRLTVL.

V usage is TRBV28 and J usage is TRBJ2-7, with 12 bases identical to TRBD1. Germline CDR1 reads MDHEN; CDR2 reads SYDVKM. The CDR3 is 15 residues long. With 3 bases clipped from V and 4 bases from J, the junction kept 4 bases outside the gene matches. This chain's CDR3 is CASSFRDRGPYEQYF. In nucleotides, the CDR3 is TGTGCCAGCAGTTTCAGGGACAGGGGGCCGTACGAGCAGTACTTC.

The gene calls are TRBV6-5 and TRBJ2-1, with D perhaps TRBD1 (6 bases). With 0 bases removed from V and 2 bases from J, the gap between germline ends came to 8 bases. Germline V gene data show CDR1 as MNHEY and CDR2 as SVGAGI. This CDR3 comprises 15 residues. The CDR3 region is CASSYSTGPYNEQFF. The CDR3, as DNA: TGTGCCAGCAGTTACTCCACAGGGCCCTACAATGAGCAGTTCTTC.

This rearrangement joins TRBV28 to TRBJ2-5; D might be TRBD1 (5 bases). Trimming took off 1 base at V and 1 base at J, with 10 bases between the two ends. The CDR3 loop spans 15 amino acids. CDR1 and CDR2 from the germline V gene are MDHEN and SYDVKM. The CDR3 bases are TGTGCCAGCAGTTTATACGGACAAGGCCAAGAGACCCAGTACTTC. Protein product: CASSLYGQGQETQYF.

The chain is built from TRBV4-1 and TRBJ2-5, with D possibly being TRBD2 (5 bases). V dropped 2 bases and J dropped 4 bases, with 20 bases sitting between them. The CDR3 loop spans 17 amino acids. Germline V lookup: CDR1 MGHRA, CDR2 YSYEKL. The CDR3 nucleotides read TGCGCCAGCAGCCAATTAATCATCCGCGGGTTCCCAGAGACCCAGTACTTC. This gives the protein CASSQLIIRGFPETQYF.